This T cell receptor beta chain was observed in a study of T cell clones after liver transplantation. The CDR3 consists of 11 residues. V lost 7 bases to trimming and J lost 3 bases, with 7 bases between them. Germline V lookup: CDR1 SGHAT, CDR2 FQNNGV. Profiled with immunoSEQ multiplex PCR; TCRdb holds only in-frame clones, not every one. The sample lists some 15,000 clones, approximately 91% occurring once. This clone was seen only once. The sequence was collected from a human donor who received a liver transplant. This rearrangement joins TRBV11-2 to TRBJ2-7; D unclear. The material was CD8+ T cells from blood, obtained before liver transplant. The DNA of the CDR3 is TGTGCCAGCACCGCCGGCTACGAGCAGTACTTC. This translates into CASTAGYEQYF.